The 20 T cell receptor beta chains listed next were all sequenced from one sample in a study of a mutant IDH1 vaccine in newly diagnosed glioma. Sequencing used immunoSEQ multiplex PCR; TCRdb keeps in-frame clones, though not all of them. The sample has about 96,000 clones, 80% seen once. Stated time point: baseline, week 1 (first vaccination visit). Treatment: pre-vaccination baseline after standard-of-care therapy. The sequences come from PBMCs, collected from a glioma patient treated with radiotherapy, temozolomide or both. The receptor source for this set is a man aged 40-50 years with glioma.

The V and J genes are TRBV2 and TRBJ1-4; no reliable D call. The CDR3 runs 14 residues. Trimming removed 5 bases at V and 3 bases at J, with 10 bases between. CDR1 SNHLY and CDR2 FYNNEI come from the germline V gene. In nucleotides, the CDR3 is TGTGCCAGCAGTCGACATGTCCCTAATGAAAAACTGTTTTTT. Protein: CASSRHVPNEKLFF.

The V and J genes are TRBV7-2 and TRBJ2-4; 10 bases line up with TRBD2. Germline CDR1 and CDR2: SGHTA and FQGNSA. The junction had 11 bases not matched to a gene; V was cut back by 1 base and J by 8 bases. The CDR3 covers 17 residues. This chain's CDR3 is CASSLGFSGGYSYIQYF. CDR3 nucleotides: TGTGCCAGCAGCTTAGGTTTTAGCGGGGGGTATAGCTACATTCAGTACTTC.

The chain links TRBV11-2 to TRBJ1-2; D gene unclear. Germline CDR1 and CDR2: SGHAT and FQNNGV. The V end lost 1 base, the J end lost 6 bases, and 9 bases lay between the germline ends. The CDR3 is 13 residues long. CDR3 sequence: CASSLGTADGYTF. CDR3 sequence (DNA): TGTGCCAGCAGCTTAGGTACGGCCGATGGCTACACCTTC.

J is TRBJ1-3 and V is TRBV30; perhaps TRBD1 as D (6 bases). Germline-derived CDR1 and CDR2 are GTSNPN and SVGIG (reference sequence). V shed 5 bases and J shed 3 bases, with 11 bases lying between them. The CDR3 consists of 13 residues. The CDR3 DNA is TGTGCCTGGGACAGGAGGATTGGAAACACCATATATTTT. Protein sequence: CAWDRRIGNTIYF.

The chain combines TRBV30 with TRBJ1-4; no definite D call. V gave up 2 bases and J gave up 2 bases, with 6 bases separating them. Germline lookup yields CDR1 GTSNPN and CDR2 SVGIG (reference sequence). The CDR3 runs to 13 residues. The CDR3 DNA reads TGTGCCTGGAGTACGGCGACTAATGAAAAACTGTTTTTT. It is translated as CAWSTATNEKLFF. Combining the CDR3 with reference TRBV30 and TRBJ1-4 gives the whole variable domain SQTIHQWPATLVQPVGSPLSLECTVEGTSNPNLYWYRQAAGRGLQLLFYSVGIGQISSEVPQNLSASRPQDRQFILSSKKLLLSDSGFYLCAWSTATNEKLFFGSGTQLSVL.

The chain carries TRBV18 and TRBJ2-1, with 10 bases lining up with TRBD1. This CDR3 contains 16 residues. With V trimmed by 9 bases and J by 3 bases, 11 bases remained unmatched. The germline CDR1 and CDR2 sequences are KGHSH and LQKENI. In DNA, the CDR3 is TGTGCCAGTAGACAGGGGGCTCCCTCCCTCTACAATGAGCAGTTCTTC. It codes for CASRQGAPSLYNEQFF.

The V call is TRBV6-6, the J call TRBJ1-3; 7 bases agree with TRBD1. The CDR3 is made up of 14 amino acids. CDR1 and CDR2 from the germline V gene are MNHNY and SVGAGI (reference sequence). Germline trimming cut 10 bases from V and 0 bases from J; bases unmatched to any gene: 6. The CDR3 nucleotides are TGTGCCATACGACAGGGAGGCTCTGGAAACACCATATATTTT. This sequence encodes CAIRQGGSGNTIYF.

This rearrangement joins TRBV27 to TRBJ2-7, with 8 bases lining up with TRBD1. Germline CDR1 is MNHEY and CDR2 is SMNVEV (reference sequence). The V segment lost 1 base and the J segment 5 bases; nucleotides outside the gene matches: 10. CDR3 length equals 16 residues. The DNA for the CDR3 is TGTGCCAGCAGTTTATGGGGCGGGACAGGCCTGAACGAGCAGTACTTC. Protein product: CASSLWGGTGLNEQYF.

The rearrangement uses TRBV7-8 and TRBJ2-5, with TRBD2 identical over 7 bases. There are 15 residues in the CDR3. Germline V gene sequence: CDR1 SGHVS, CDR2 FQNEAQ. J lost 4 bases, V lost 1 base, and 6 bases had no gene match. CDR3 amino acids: CASSLVAGVGETQYF. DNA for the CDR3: TGTGCCAGCAGCTTAGTTGCGGGGGTTGGAGAGACCCAGTACTTC.

CDR3 residues: CASSQWGSGRSPLHF. In nucleotides, the CDR3 is TGTGCCAGCAGCCAATGGGGGAGCGGAAGGTCACCCCTCCACTTT. The J gene is TRBJ1-6, the V gene TRBV4-2, with D possibly being TRBD1 (5 bases). V was shortened by 2 bases and J by 10 bases, with 15 bases between the two germline ends. Germline CDR1 LGHNA, CDR2 YNFKEQ. CDR3 size: 15 residues.

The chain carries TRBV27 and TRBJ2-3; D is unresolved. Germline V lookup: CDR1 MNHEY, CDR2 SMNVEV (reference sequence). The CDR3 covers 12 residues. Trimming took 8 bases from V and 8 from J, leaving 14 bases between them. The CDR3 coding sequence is TGTGCCAGCTCCTTCCCGGGTGGTACGCAGTATTTT. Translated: CASSFPGGTQYF.

The CDR3 sequence is CASSRDREGSPLHF. The CDR3 region has the DNA TGTGCCAGCAGCCGGGACAGGGAGGGATCACCCCTCCACTTT. V is TRBV5-4 and J is TRBJ1-6, with 9 bases lining up with TRBD1. Germline CDR1 and CDR2: SGHNT and YYREEE (reference sequence). The CDR3 extends over 14 amino acids. V dropped 4 bases and J dropped 10; count of bases not matched to a gene: 6. The variable domain in full, with the rest retrieved from reference TRBV5-4 and TRBJ1-6, is ETGVTQSPTHLIKTRGQQVTLRCSSQSGHNTVSWYQQALGQGPQFIFQYYREEENGRGNFPPRFSGLQFPNYSSELNVNALELDDSALYLCASSRDREGSPLHFGNGTRLTVT.

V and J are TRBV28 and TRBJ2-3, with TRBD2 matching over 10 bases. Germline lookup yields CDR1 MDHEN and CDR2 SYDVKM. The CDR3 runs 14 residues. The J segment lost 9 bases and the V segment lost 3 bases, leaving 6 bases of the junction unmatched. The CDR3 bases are TGTGCCAGCAGTTTTGCCTCTAGCGGGAGAACGCAGTATTTT. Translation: CASSFASSGRTQYF.

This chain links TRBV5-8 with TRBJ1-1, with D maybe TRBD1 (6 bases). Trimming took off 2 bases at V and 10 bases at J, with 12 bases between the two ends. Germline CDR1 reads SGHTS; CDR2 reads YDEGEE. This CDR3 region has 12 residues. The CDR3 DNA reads TGTGCCAGCAGCTTCGGGGGGCCTGTAGCTTTCTTT. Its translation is CASSFGGPVAFF.

The CDR3: CAWDMGGNQPQHF. Here the CDR3 DNA reads TGTGCCTGGGACATGGGTGGCAATCAGCCCCAGCATTTT. The rearrangement joins TRBV30 to TRBJ1-5; D ambiguous. CDR1 is GTSNPN and CDR2 is SVGIG in the germline V gene (reference sequence). Trimming shortened V by 5 bases and J by 2 bases, and 10 bases separated the two germline ends. The CDR3 has 13 amino acids.

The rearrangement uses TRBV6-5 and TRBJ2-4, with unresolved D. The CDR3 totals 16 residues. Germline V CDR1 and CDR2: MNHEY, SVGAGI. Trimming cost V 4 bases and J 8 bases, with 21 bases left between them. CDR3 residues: CASSSHGRRRTDIQYF. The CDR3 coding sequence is TGTGCCAGCAGTTCGCATGGCCGACGAAGAACGGACATTCAGTACTTC.

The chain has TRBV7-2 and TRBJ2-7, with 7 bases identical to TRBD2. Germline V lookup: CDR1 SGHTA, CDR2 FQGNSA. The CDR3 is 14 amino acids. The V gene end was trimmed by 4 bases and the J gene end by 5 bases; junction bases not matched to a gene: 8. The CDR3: CASSSGRGFNEQYF. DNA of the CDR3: TGTGCCAGCAGCTCTGGGCGGGGGTTCAACGAGCAGTACTTC.

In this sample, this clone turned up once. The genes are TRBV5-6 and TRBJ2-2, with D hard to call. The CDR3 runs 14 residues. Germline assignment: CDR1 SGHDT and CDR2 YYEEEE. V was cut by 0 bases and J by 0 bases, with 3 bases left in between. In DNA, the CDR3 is TGTGCCAGCAGCTTGGTTCCGAACACCGGGGAGCTGTTTTTT. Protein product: CASSLVPNTGELFF.

Here the CDR3 DNA reads TGTGCCAGCAGCTCTCGCCTGCGGGAGGGCTACGAGCAGTACTTC. Translation: CASSSRLREGYEQYF. V gene TRBV7-2 combines with J gene TRBJ2-7; TRBD2 matches 9 bases. J was trimmed by 3 bases and V by 4 bases; bases with no gene match: 7. The V gene's germline CDR1 is SGHTA and CDR2 FQGNSA. The CDR3 extends over 15 amino acids.

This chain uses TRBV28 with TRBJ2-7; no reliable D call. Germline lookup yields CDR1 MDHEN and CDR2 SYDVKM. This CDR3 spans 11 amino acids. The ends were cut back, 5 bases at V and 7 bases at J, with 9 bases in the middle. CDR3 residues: CASSLKVEQYF. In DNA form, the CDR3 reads TGTGCCAGCAGTCTCAAGGTGGAGCAGTACTTC.